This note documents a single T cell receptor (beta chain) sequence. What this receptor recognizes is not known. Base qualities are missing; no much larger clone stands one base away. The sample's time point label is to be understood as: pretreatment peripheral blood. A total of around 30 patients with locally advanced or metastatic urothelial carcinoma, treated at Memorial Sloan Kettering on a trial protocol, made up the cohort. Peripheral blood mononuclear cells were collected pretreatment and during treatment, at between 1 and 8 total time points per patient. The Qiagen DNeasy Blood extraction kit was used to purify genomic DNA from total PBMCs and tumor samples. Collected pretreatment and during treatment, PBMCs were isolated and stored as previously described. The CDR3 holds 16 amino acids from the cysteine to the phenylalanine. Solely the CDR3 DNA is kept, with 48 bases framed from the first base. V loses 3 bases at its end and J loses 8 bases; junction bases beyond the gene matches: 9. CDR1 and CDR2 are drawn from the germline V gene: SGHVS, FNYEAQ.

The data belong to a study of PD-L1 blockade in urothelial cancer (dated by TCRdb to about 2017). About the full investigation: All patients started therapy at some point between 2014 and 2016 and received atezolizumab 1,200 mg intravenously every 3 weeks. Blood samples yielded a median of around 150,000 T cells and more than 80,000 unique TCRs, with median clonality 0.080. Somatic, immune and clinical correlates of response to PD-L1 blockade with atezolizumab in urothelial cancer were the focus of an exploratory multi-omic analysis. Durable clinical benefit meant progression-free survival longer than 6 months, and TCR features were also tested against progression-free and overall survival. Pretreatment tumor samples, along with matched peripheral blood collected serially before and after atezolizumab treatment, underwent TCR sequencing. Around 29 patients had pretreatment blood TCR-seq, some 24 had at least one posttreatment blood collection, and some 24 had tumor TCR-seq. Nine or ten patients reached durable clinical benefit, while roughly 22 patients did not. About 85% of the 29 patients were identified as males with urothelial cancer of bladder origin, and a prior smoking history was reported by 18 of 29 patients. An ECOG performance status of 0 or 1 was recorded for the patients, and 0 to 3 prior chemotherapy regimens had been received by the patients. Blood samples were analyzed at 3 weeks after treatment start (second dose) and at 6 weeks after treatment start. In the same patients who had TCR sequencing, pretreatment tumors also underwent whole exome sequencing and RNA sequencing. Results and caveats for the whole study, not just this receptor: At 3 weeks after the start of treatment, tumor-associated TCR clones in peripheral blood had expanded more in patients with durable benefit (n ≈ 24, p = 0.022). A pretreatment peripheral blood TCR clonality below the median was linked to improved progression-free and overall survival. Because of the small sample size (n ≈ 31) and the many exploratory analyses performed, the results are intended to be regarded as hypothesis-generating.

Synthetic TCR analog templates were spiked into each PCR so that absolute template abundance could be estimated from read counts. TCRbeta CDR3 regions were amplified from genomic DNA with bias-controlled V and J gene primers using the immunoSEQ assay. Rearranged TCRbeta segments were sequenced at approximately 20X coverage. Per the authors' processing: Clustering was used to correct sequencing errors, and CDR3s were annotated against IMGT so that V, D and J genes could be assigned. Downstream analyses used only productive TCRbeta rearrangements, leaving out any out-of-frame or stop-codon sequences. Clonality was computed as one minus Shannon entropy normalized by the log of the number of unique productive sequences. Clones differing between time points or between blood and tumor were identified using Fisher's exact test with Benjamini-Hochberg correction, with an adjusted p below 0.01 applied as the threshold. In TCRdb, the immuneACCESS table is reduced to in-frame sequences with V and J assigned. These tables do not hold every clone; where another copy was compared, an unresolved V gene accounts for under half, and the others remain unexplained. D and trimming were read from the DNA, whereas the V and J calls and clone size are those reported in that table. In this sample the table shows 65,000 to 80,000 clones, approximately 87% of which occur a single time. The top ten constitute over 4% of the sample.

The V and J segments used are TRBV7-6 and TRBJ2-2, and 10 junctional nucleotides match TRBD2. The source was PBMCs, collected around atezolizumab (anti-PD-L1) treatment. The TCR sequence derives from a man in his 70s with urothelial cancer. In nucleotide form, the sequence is TGTGCCAGCAGCTTGGCGACTAGCGGGTTACCGGGGGAGCTGTTTTTT. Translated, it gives CASSLATSGLPGELFF.